This T cell receptor (beta chain) was recovered during a study of blood T cell repertoires in COVID-19. Turning to the study itself: Specimens from acute and convalescent COVID-19 originated in the United States, Italy and Spain.

Germline-derived CDR1 and CDR2 are MDHEN and SYDVKM. Trimming removed 6 bases at V and 1 base at J, with 18 bases between. This CDR3 region has 16 residues. Generated by immunoSEQ multiplex PCR, the TCRdb table keeps only in-frame clones and is missing some. The sample has fewer than 300,000 clones, roughly 88% seen once. V is TRBV28 and J is TRBJ1-1; no clear D gene. Sequencing input: peripheral blood. This receptor was identified in a human donor with COVID-19, enrolled during active disease. The donor label of this sample is uncertain. In nucleotides, the CDR3 is TGTGCCAGCAGCCCTCTGTTCGTTCGGGGGAACACTGAAGCTTTCTTT. Protein product: CASSPLFVRGNTEAFF.